This T cell receptor beta chain was identified during a study of synovial regulatory T cells in juvenile arthritis. This clone shows up as medium-sized (0.01 to 0.1%) by frequency. Its antigen is not known. Germline CDR1 is SGHTA and CDR2 is FQGNSA. The CDR3 totals 15 residues. DNA was not recorded. Repertoires were generated with immunoSEQ multiplex PCR, while TCRdb's copy carries only in-frame clones and drops some. Its table records around 850 clones. Whole-study results and caveats: Synovial Teff and blood CPL repertoires partially overlapped with iaTreg TCR repertoires, which were largely patient-private. Compared with other blood Treg cells, inflammation-associated Treg cells had reduced TCR diversity. Synovial Treg CDR3 sequences overlapped more with iaTregs than other circulating Tregs.

These iaTreg cells were HLA-DR+ Tregs. Median disease duration was about 7 years, range 0.2-19.1. This clonotype originated in a donor between 2 and 29 years old with juvenile idiopathic arthritis. The V and J genes are TRBV7-2 and TRBJ2-3; TCRdb picks TRBD2, but there is no DNA to check that call. Sequenced material: Treg cells from blood. Subset given: HLA-DR+ inflammation-associated blood Treg cells. CDR3 amino acids: CASSLDPGLNMAQYF.